This T cell receptor (beta chain) was sequenced during a study of T cell responses to AZD1222 COVID-19 vaccine. Study-wide background: Pooling was applied to second doses at about 4 or about 12 weeks.

Remarks on this clone: Its antigen is as yet unknown.

V was shortened by 4 bases and J by 1 base, with 8 bases between the two germline ends. The CDR3 contains 13 residues. Germline V lookup: CDR1 SGHDT, CDR2 YYEEEE. Using immunoSEQ multiplex PCR, the repertoire was profiled, and TCRdb retains in-frame clones only, with some absent. The sample shows around 69,000 clones, about 83% of them seen only once. Study conclusions and caveats: Vaccine-related CD4 TCRs covered spike, predominating at 160-218 and 743-854. When two AZD1222 doses had been given, Spike-specific TCR breadth and depth rose.

The TCR sequence derives from an adult in good health. The sequencing here drew on peripheral blood, taken on day 0 of AZD1222 vaccination. The chain combines TRBV5-6 with TRBJ1-1; tentative D call: TRBD1 (5 bases). The CDR3 spells CASSAGQNTEAFF. Here the CDR3 DNA reads TGTGCCAGCAGCGCGGGGCAGAACACTGAAGCTTTCTTT. Using reference TRBV5-6 and TRBJ1-1 for the parts outside the CDR3, the full variable domain is DAGVTQSPTHLIKTRGQQVTLRCSPKSGHDTVSWYQQALGQGPQFIFQYYEEEERQRGNFPDRFSGHQFPNYSSELNVNALLLGDSALYLCASSAGQNTEAFFGQGTRLTVV.